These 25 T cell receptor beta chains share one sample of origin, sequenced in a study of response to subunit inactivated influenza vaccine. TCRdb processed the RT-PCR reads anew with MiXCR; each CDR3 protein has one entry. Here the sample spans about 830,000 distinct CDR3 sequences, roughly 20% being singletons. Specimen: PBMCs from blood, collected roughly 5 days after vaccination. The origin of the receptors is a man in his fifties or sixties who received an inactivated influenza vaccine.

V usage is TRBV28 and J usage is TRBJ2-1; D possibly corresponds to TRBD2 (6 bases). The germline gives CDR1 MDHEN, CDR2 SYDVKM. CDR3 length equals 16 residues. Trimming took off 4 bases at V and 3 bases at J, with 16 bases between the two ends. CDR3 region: CASSSAGSGHYNEQFF. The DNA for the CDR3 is TGTGCCAGCAGTTCAGCCGGGAGCGGCCACTACAATGAGCAGTTCTTC.

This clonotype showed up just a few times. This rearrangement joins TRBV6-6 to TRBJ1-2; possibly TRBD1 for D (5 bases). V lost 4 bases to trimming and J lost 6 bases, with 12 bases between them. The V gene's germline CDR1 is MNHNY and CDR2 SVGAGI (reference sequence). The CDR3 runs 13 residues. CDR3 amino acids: CASSSQGIDGYTF. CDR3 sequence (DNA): TGTGCCAGCAGTTCCCAGGGAATCGATGGCTACACCTTC.

The CDR3 region has the DNA TGTGCCGCGCACCGGGACAGTAACTATGGCTACACCTTC. Its translation: CAAHRDSNYGYTF. The gene calls are TRBV6-1 and TRBJ1-2, with 7 bases aligning to TRBD1. CDR1 is MNHNS and CDR2 is SASEGT in the germline V gene. The trim removed 11 bases at V and 1 base at J, leaving 7 bases unmatched. The CDR3 length is 13 residues.

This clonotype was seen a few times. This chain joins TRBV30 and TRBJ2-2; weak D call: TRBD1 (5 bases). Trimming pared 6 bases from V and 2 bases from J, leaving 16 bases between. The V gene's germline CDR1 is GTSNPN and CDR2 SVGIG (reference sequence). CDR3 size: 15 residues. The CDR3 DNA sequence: TGTGCCTGTCGCCAAGGGGCGAGTAACACCGGGGAGCTGTTTTTT. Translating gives CACRQGASNTGELFF. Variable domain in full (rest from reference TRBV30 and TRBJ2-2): SQTIHQWPATLVQPVGSPLSLECTVEGTSNPNLYWYRQAAGRGLQLLFYSVGIGQISSEVPQNLSASRPQDRQFILSSKKLLLSDSGFYLCACRQGASNTGELFFGEGSRLTVL.

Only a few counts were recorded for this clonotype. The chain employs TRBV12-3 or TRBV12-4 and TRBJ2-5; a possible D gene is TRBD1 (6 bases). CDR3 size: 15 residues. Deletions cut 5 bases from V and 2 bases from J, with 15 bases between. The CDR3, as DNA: TGTGCCAGCAGTCCTCACCGGGACAAGCAAGAGACCCAGTACTTC. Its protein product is CASSPHRDKQETQYF.

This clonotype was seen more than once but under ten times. The CDR3 nucleotides read TGTGCCACCAGTGATCCAACTGACAGGACCAGTCAAGAGACCCAGTACTTC. Amino acids: CATSDPTDRTSQETQYF. This sequence joins TRBV24-1 and TRBJ2-5, with D possibly being TRBD1 (6 bases). The CDR3 runs to 17 residues. Germline V gene data show CDR1 as KGHDR and CDR2 as SFDVKD. V was pared by 3 bases and J by 2 bases, with 18 bases between.

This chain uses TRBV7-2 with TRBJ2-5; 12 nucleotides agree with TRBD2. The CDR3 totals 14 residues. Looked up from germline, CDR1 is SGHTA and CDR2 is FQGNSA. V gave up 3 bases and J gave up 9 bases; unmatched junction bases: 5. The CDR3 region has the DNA TGTGCCAGCAGCTTTCGACTAGCGGGAGACCCCCAGTACTTC. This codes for CASSFRLAGDPQYF. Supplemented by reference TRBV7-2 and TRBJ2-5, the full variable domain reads GAGVSQSPSNKVTEKGKDVELRCDPISGHTALYWYRQSLGQGLEFLIYFQGNSAPDKSGLPSDRFSAERTGGSVSTLTIQRTQQEDSAVYLCASSFRLAGDPQYFGPGTRLLVL.

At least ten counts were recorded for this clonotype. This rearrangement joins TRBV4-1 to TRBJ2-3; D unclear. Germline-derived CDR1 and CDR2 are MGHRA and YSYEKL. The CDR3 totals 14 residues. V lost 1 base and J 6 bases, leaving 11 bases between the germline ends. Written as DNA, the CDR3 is TGCGCCAGCAGCCAAGGAATATCCACGGATACGCAGTATTTT. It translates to CASSQGISTDTQYF.

The CDR3 loop is CSSRGLQETQYF. CDR3 DNA sequence: TGCAGCTCTAGGGGCCTACAGGAGACCCAGTACTTC. The chain combines TRBV20-1 with TRBJ2-5, with a weak D call TRBD1 (5 bases). The CDR3 has 12 residues. CDR1 is DFQATT, CDR2 SNEGSKA, per germline (reference sequence).

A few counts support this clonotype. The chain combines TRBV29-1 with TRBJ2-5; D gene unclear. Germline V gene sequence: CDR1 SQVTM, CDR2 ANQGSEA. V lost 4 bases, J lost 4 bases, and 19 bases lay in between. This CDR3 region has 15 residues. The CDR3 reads CSVVDRPKGRETQYF. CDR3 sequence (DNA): TGCAGCGTTGTAGACCGCCCCAAGGGTAGAGAGACCCAGTACTTC.

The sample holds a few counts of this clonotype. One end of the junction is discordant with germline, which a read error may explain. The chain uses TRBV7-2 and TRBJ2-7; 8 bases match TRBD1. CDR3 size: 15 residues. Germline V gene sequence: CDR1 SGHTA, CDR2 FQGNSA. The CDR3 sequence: CASSLVMDRVYEQYF. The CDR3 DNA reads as TGTGCCAGCAGTTTAGTTATGGACAGGGTCTACGAGCAGTACTTC.

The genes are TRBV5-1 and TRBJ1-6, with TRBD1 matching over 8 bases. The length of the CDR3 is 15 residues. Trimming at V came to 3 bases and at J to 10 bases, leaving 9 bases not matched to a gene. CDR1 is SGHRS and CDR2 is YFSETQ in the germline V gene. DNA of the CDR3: TGCGCCAGCAGCTCCATTCCAGGGGGCCACTCACCCCTCCACTTT. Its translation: CASSSIPGGHSPLHF.

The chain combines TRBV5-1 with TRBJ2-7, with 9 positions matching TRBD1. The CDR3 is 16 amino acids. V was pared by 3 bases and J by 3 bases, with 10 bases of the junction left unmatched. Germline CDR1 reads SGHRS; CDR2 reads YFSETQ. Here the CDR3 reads CASSWNPPGQGYEQYF. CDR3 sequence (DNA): TGCGCCAGCAGCTGGAATCCTCCGGGACAGGGCTACGAGCAGTACTTC.

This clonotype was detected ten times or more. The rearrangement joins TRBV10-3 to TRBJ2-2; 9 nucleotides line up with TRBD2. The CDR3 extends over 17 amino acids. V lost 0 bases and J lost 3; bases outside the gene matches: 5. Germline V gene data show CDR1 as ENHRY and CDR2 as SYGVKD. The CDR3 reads CAISESRVAGDTGELFF. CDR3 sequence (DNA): TGTGCCATCAGTGAGTCGAGGGTAGCGGGAGACACCGGGGAGCTGTTTTTT.

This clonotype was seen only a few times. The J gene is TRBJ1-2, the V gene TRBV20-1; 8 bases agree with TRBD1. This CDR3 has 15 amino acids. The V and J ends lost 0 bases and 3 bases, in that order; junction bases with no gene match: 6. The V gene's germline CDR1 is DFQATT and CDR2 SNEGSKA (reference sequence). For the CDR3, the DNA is TGCAGTGCTAGAGATCCCCCGGGACAGGACTATGGCTACACCTTC. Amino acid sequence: CSARDPPGQDYGYTF.

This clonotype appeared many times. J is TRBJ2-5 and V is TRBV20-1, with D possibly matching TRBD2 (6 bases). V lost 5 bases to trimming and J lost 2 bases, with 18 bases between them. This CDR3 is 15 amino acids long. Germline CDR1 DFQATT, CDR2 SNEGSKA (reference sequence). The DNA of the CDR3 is TGCAGTGCTCAACGTAGGAGGGCTTCTCAAGAGACCCAGTACTTC. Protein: CSAQRRRASQETQYF.

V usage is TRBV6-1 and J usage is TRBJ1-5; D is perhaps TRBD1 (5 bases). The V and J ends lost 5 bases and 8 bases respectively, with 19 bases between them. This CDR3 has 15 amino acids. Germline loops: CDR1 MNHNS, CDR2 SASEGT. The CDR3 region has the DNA TGTGCCAGCAGTCCGAGGGTCAGGGTTACGGAGCCCCAGCATTTT. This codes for CASSPRVRVTEPQHF.

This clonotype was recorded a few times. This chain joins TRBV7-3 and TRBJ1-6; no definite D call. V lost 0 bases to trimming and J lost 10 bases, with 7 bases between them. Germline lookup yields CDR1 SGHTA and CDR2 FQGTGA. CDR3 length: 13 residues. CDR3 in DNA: TGTGCCAGCAGCTTAACGAAGGAATCACCCCTCCACTTT. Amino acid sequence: CASSLTKESPLHF.

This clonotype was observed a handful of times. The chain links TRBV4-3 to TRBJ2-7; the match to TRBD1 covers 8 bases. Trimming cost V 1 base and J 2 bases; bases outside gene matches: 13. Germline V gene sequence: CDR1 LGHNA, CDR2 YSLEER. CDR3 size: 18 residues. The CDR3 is CASSQVALGTGSAYEQYF. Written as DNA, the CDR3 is TGCGCCAGCAGCCAAGTTGCCCTCGGGACAGGCTCCGCCTACGAGCAGTACTTC.

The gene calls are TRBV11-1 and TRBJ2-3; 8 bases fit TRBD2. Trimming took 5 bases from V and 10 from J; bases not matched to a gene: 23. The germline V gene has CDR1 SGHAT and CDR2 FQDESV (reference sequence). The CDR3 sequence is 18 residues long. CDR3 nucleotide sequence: TGTGCCAGCAGCCCCCCTATCGGGCTAGCGGGTATGAATGAAGCGCAGTATTTT. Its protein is CASSPPIGLAGMNEAQYF.

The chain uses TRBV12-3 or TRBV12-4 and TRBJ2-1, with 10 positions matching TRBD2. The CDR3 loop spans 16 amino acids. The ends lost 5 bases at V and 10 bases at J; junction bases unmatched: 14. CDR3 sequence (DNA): TGTGCCAGCAGTAACAATCTAGCGGGGGCCCCAATCGAGCAGTTCTTC. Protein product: CASSNNLAGAPIEQFF.

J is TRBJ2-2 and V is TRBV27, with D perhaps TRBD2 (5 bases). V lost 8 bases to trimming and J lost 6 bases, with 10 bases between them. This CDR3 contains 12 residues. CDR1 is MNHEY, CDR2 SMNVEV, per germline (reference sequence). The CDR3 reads CASPPGAGELFF. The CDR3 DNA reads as TGTGCCAGCCCCCCCGGGGCCGGGGAGCTGTTTTTT.

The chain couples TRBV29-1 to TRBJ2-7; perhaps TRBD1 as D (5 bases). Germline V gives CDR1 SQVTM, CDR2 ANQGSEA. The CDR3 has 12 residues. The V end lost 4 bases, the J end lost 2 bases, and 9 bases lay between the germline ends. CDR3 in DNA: TGCAGCGTTGCCACAGGTCCCTACGAGCAGTACTTC. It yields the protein CSVATGPYEQYF.

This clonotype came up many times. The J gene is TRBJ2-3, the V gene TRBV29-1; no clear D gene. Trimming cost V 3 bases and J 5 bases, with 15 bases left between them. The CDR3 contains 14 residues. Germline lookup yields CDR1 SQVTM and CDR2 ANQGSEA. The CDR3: CSVDTGPRKDTQYF. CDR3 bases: TGCAGCGTTGATACCGGGCCGCGAAAAGATACGCAGTATTTT.

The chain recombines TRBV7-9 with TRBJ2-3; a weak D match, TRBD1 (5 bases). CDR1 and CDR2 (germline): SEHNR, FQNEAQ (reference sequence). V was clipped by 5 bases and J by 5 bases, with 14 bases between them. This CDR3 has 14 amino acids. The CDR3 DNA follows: TGTGCCAGCAGCCCAATAGGGCAGGGAGATACGCAGTATTTT. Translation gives CASSPIGQGDTQYF.